At least ten counts were recorded for the clone carrying this T cell receptor (beta chain). TCRdb itself ran the 5' RACE reads through MiXCR, one entry per CDR3 protein. The sample yields tens of thousands of distinct CDR3 sequences, less than 11% seen once. The CDR3 contains 13 residues. The trim removed 1 base at V and 13 bases at J, leaving 6 bases unmatched. Germline assignment: CDR1 SGHVS and CDR2 FQNEAQ. This sample stems from a study of early T cells in non-severe SARS-CoV-2 infection. The chain is built from TRBV7-8 and TRBJ2-1, with 8 positions matching TRBD2. What was sequenced was whole blood. The TCR sequence derives from an adult who was a healthcare worker with PCR-confirmed SARS-CoV-2 infection or an uninfected control (not recorded which). CDR3 amino acids: CASSLERGGYQFF. The CDR3 region has the DNA TGTGCCAGCAGCTTAGAACGGGGGGGGTATCAGTTCTTC.